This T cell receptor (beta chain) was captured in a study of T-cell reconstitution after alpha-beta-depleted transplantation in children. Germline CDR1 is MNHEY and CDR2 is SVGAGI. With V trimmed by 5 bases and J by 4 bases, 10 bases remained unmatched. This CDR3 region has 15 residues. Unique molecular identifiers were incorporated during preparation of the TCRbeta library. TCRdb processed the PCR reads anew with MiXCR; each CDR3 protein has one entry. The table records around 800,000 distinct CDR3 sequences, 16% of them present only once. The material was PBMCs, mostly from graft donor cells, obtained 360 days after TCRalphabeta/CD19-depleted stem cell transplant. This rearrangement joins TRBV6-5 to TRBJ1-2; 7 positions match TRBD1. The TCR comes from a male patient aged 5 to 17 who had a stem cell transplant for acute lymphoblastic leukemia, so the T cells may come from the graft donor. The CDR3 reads CASSPTPGTAYGYTF. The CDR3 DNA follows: TGTGCCAGCAGTCCCACACCCGGGACAGCCTATGGCTACACCTTC.